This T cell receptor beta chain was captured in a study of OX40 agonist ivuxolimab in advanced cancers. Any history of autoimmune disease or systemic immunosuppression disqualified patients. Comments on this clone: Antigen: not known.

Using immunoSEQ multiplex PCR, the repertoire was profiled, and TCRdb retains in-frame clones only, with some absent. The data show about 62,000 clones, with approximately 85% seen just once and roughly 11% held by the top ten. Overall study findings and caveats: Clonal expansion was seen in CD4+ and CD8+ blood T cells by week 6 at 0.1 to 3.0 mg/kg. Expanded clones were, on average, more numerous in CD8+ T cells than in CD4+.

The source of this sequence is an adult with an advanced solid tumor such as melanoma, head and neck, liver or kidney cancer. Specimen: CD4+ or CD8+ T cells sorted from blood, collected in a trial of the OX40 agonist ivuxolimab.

CDR3 coding DNA: TGTGCCAGCAGCTTAGGGGGAAGAGGGGAAAAACTGTTTTTT. Translating gives CASSLGGRGEKLFF. The V and J genes are TRBV7-6 and TRBJ1-4; no firm D call. Between the trimmed V and J ends, which lost 1 base and 8 bases, there was a span of 11 bases. The CDR3 extends over 14 amino acids. Germline V lookup: CDR1 SGHVS, CDR2 FNYEAQ.